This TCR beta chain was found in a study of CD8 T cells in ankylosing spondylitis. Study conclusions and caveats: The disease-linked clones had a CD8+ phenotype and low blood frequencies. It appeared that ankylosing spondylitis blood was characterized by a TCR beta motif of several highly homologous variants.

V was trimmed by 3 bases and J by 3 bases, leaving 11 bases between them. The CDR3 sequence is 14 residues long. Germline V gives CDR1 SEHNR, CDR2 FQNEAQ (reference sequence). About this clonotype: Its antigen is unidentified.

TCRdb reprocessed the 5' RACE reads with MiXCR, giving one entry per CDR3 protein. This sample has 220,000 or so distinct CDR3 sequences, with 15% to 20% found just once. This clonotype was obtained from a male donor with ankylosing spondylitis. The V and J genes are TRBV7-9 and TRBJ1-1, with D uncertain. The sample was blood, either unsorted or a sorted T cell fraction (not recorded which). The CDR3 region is CASSFRGRDTEAFF. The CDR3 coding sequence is TGTGCCAGCAGCTTTAGAGGTCGGGACACTGAAGCTTTCTTT.